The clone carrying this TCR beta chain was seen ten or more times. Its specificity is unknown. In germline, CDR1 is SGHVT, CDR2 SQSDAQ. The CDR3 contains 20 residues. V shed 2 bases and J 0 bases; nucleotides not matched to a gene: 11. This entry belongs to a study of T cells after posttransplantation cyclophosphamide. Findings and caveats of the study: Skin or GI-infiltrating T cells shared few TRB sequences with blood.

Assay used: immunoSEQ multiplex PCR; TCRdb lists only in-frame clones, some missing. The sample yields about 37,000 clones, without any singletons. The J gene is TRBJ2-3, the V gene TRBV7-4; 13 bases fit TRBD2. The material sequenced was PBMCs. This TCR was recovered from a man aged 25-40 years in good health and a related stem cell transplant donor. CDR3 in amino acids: CASSLQLLAGGIASTDTQYF. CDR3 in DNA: TGTGCCAGCAGCTTACAATTACTAGCGGGGGGGATTGCTAGCACAGATACGCAGTATTTT.